A selection of T cell receptor beta chains follows, all from one sample in a study of T cell responses to AZD1222 COVID-19 vaccine. The repertoire was sequenced with immunoSEQ multiplex PCR; TCRdb's copy has only in-frame clones and lacks some. Of about 86,000 clones listed, around 88% are singletons. The sample in question was peripheral blood, obtained on day 0 of MenACWY control vaccination. The receptor set was obtained from an adult in good health. Both conserved end residues are part of each CDR3. Fields, in order: V gene, clone size, J gene, D gene, CDR3 protein, CDR3 DNA. A D gene is named only where the DNA matches it firmly. The size field is filled for only some rows; it gives once, few, many or a size class.

V gene: TRBV19; clone size: -; J gene: TRBJ1-4; D gene: -; CDR3 protein: CASSEGVSNEKLFF; CDR3 DNA: TGTGCCAGTAGTGAAGGGGTTTCTAATGAAAAACTGTTTTTT
V gene: TRBV19; clone size: -; J gene: TRBJ2-2; D gene: TRBD2; CDR3 protein: CASSIVGGGDTGELFF; CDR3 DNA: TGTGCCAGTAGTATAGTAGGCGGGGGGGACACCGGGGAGCTGTTTTTT
V gene: TRBV5-6; clone size: -; J gene: TRBJ2-3; D gene: -; CDR3 protein: CASSLGGKVDTQYF; CDR3 DNA: TGTGCCAGCAGCTTAGGCGGGAAGGTAGATACGCAGTATTTT
V gene: TRBV7-9; clone size: -; J gene: TRBJ2-2; D gene: TRBD1; CDR3 protein: CASSRLAGTGSGGELFF; CDR3 DNA: TGTGCCAGCAGCCGACTAGCCGGGACAGGGAGCGGCGGGGAGCTGTTTTTT
V gene: TRBV21-1; clone size: -; J gene: TRBJ2-7; D gene: -; CDR3 protein: CASSFEGDPPLEDEQYF; CDR3 DNA: TGTGCCAGCAGCTTCGAAGGAGATCCCCCCCTCGAGGACGAGCAGTACTTC
V gene: TRBV5-6; clone size: -; J gene: TRBJ2-5; D gene: TRBD2; CDR3 protein: CASSFSSGGETQYF; CDR3 DNA: TGTGCCAGCAGCTTCTCTAGCGGGGGAGAGACCCAGTACTTC
V gene: TRBV6-6; clone size: -; J gene: TRBJ2-1; D gene: -; CDR3 protein: CASSPSLDSRTYNEQFF; CDR3 DNA: TGTGCCAGCAGTCCCTCGCTGGACAGCAGAACCTACAATGAGCAGTTCTTC
V gene: TRBV10-3; clone size: -; J gene: TRBJ2-6; D gene: -; CDR3 protein: CAIRGDGNVLTF; CDR3 DNA: TGTGCCATCAGGGGGGATGGCAACGTCCTGACTTTC
V gene: TRBV7-9; clone size: -; J gene: TRBJ1-1; D gene: -; CDR3 protein: CASSQGGVVVQAFF; CDR3 DNA: TGTGCCAGCAGCCAAGGAGGGGTCGTAGTCCAAGCTTTCTTT
V gene: TRBV12-5; clone size: -; J gene: TRBJ2-2; D gene: -; CDR3 protein: CASGLREAGELFF; CDR3 DNA: TGTGCTAGTGGCCTTAGGGAGGCCGGGGAGCTGTTTTTT
V gene: TRBV3-1/TRBV3-2; clone size: few; J gene: TRBJ1-2; D gene: -; CDR3 protein: CASSQVRGGYGYTF; CDR3 DNA: TGTGCCAGCAGCCAAGTGCGGGGCGGCTATGGCTACACCTTC
V gene: TRBV2; clone size: -; J gene: TRBJ2-1; D gene: -; CDR3 protein: CASRTPAEQFF; CDR3 DNA: TGTGCCAGCAGGACACCAGCTGAGCAGTTCTTC
V gene: TRBV6-5; clone size: -; J gene: TRBJ1-1; D gene: TRBD1; CDR3 protein: CASSYSETGDLTEAFF; CDR3 DNA: TGTGCCAGCAGTTACTCGGAGACAGGGGATCTTACTGAAGCTTTCTTT
V gene: TRBV7-2; clone size: -; J gene: TRBJ1-4; D gene: -; CDR3 protein: CASSRDLHEKLFF; CDR3 DNA: TGTGCCAGCAGCCGGGACTTGCACGAAAAACTGTTTTTT
V gene: TRBV9; clone size: -; J gene: TRBJ1-3; D gene: TRBD1; CDR3 protein: CASSPRTGANSGNTIYF; CDR3 DNA: TGTGCCAGCAGCCCCCGGACAGGGGCTAACTCTGGAAACACCATATATTTT
V gene: TRBV2; clone size: -; J gene: TRBJ1-1; D gene: -; CDR3 protein: CASSFAQGSTEAFF; CDR3 DNA: TGTGCCAGCAGCTTTGCGCAGGGGTCCACTGAAGCTTTCTTT
V gene: TRBV27; clone size: -; J gene: TRBJ1-1; D gene: -; CDR3 protein: CASSSSGRAGTEAFF; CDR3 DNA: TGTGCCAGCAGTTCCTCCGGCAGGGCGGGGACTGAAGCTTTCTTT
V gene: TRBV7-9; clone size: -; J gene: TRBJ1-1; D gene: TRBD1; CDR3 protein: CASSKSGTGTTEAFF; CDR3 DNA: TGTGCCAGCAGCAAATCCGGGACAGGGACCACTGAAGCTTTCTTT
V gene: TRBV7-2; clone size: -; J gene: TRBJ2-3; D gene: -; CDR3 protein: CASSLYRADTQYF; CDR3 DNA: TGTGCCAGCAGCTTGTATCGGGCAGATACGCAGTATTTT
V gene: TRBV27; clone size: -; J gene: TRBJ2-4; D gene: -; CDR3 protein: CASSSRELGAKNIQYF; CDR3 DNA: TGTGCCAGCAGTTCCCGGGAGCTGGGGGCCAAAAACATTCAGTACTTC
V gene: TRBV16; clone size: -; J gene: TRBJ1-1; D gene: -; CDR3 protein: CASSQLWGAEAFF; CDR3 DNA: TGTGCCAGCAGCCAGTTGTGGGGAGCTGAAGCTTTCTTT
V gene: TRBV29-1; clone size: -; J gene: TRBJ2-5; D gene: TRBD2; CDR3 protein: CSVDKVAGVGQETQYF; CDR3 DNA: TGCAGCGTTGATAAGGTAGCGGGGGTTGGCCAAGAGACCCAGTACTTC
V gene: TRBV10-1; clone size: -; J gene: TRBJ1-5; D gene: TRBD1; CDR3 protein: CASSGRGRGDNQPQHF; CDR3 DNA: TGCGCCAGCAGTGGCAGGGGGCGCGGGGACAATCAGCCCCAGCATTTT
V gene: TRBV7-2; clone size: -; J gene: TRBJ2-1; D gene: TRBD2; CDR3 protein: CASSHPPAGAYNEQFF; CDR3 DNA: TGTGCCAGCAGCCACCCTCCAGCGGGGGCCTACAATGAGCAGTTCTTC
V gene: TRBV4-3; clone size: -; J gene: TRBJ1-1; D gene: -; CDR3 protein: CASSQDPAGVNTEAFF; CDR3 DNA: TGCGCCAGCAGCCAAGATCCTGCAGGGGTGAACACTGAAGCTTTCTTT
V gene: TRBV4-1; clone size: -; J gene: TRBJ1-5; D gene: -; CDR3 protein: CASSQEGGGLGNQPQHF; CDR3 DNA: TGCGCCAGCAGCCAAGAGGGAGGGGGTTTGGGCAATCAGCCCCAGCATTTT
V gene: TRBV14; clone size: -; J gene: TRBJ2-1; D gene: TRBD1; CDR3 protein: CASSQAMGQGANYEQFF; CDR3 DNA: TGTGCCAGCAGCCAAGCGATGGGACAGGGGGCTAATTATGAGCAGTTCTTC
V gene: TRBV30; clone size: -; J gene: TRBJ2-3; D gene: TRBD2; CDR3 protein: CAWNKAGGPTDTQYF; CDR3 DNA: TGTGCCTGGAATAAGGCGGGGGGGCCAACAGATACGCAGTATTTT
V gene: TRBV27; clone size: -; J gene: TRBJ2-1; D gene: TRBD2; CDR3 protein: CASSGSSGGFSYNEQFF; CDR3 DNA: TGTGCCAGCAGCGGATCTAGCGGGGGGTTCTCCTACAATGAGCAGTTCTTC
V gene: TRBV19; clone size: -; J gene: TRBJ2-7; D gene: -; CDR3 protein: CASNPSRGSYEQYF; CDR3 DNA: TGTGCCAGTAACCCCTCGCGGGGCTCCTACGAGCAGTACTTC
V gene: TRBV6-5; clone size: -; J gene: TRBJ1-6; D gene: -; CDR3 protein: CASSYSTRNSPLHF; CDR3 DNA: TGTGCCAGCAGTTACTCGACCCGGAATTCACCCCTCCACTTT
V gene: TRBV18; clone size: -; J gene: TRBJ1-2; D gene: TRBD1; CDR3 protein: CASSPATGGDNYGYTF; CDR3 DNA: TGTGCCAGCTCACCGGCGACAGGGGGTGATAACTATGGCTACACCTTC
V gene: TRBV7-9; clone size: -; J gene: TRBJ1-4; D gene: TRBD1; CDR3 protein: CASSPRDRRGEKLFF; CDR3 DNA: TGTGCCAGCAGCCCAAGGGACAGGAGGGGGGAAAAACTGTTTTTT
V gene: TRBV11-2; clone size: -; J gene: TRBJ1-1; D gene: -; CDR3 protein: CASSLDGWGLGRAEAFF; CDR3 DNA: TGTGCCAGCAGCTTAGATGGGTGGGGTTTAGGGCGAGCTGAAGCTTTCTTT
V gene: TRBV3-1/TRBV3-2; clone size: -; J gene: TRBJ2-7; D gene: -; CDR3 protein: CASSQDPRYEQYF; CDR3 DNA: TGTGCCAGCAGCCAAGATCCCCGTTACGAGCAGTACTTC
V gene: TRBV7-9; clone size: -; J gene: TRBJ2-7; D gene: -; CDR3 protein: CASSPRDKSYEQYF; CDR3 DNA: TGTGCCAGCAGCCCTCGAGACAAGTCCTACGAGCAGTACTTC
V gene: TRBV7-3; clone size: few; J gene: TRBJ1-6; D gene: -; CDR3 protein: CASSLGNSPLHF; CDR3 DNA: TGTGCCAGCAGCCTAGGGAACTCACCCCTCCACTTT
V gene: TRBV3-1/TRBV3-2; clone size: -; J gene: TRBJ1-1; D gene: -; CDR3 protein: CASSQVGPDTEAFF; CDR3 DNA: TGTGCCAGCAGCCAAGTTGGGCCAGACACTGAAGCTTTCTTT
V gene: TRBV15; clone size: -; J gene: TRBJ1-3; D gene: -; CDR3 protein: CATSRDKGVGNTIYF; CDR3 DNA: TGTGCCACCAGCAGAGATAAAGGGGTTGGAAACACCATATATTTT
V gene: TRBV7-8; clone size: -; J gene: TRBJ1-4; D gene: -; CDR3 protein: CASSFSPSPGATNEKLFF; CDR3 DNA: TGTGCCAGCAGCTTTTCGCCATCCCCAGGGGCCACTAATGAAAAACTGTTTTTT
V gene: TRBV4-3; clone size: -; J gene: TRBJ1-4; D gene: -; CDR3 protein: CASSQEGAGWAEKLFF; CDR3 DNA: TGCGCCAGCAGCCAAGAAGGGGCAGGTTGGGCAGAAAAACTGTTTTTT
V gene: TRBV30; clone size: -; J gene: TRBJ2-2; D gene: -; CDR3 protein: CAWSVAGPTGELFF; CDR3 DNA: TGTGCCTGGAGTGTGGCCGGCCCCACCGGGGAGCTGTTTTTT
V gene: TRBV19; clone size: -; J gene: TRBJ1-5; D gene: -; CDR3 protein: CASHQGTNQPQHF; CDR3 DNA: TGTGCCAGTCACCAGGGGACCAATCAGCCCCAGCATTTT
V gene: TRBV7-2; clone size: -; J gene: TRBJ1-6; D gene: TRBD1; CDR3 protein: CASSFGDREYSPLHF; CDR3 DNA: TGTGCCAGCAGCTTCGGGGACAGGGAATACTCACCCCTCCACTTT
V gene: TRBV9; clone size: -; J gene: TRBJ2-7; D gene: -; CDR3 protein: CASGPTSIYEQYF; CDR3 DNA: TGTGCCAGCGGACCGACAAGCATCTACGAGCAGTACTTC
V gene: TRBV19; clone size: -; J gene: TRBJ2-6; D gene: -; CDR3 protein: CASSTQRSTNVLTF; CDR3 DNA: TGTGCCAGTAGTACTCAAAGAAGTACCAACGTCCTGACTTTC
V gene: TRBV2; clone size: -; J gene: TRBJ1-6; D gene: -; CDR3 protein: CASSERGIPSPLHF; CDR3 DNA: TGTGCCAGCAGTGAACGGGGGATCCCTTCACCCCTCCACTTT
V gene: TRBV27; clone size: -; J gene: TRBJ1-5; D gene: -; CDR3 protein: CARGVRLSNQPQHF; CDR3 DNA: TGTGCCAGGGGGGTTCGGTTAAGCAATCAGCCCCAGCATTTT
V gene: TRBV3-1/TRBV3-2; clone size: -; J gene: TRBJ1-2; D gene: TRBD1; CDR3 protein: CASGDRAYGYTF; CDR3 DNA: TGTGCCAGCGGTGACAGGGCCTATGGCTACACCTTC
V gene: TRBV7-8; clone size: -; J gene: TRBJ2-1; D gene: -; CDR3 protein: CASSQGEGIHNEQFF; CDR3 DNA: TGTGCCAGCAGCCAGGGGGAGGGGATCCACAATGAGCAGTTCTTC
V gene: TRBV2; clone size: -; J gene: TRBJ2-7; D gene: -; CDR3 protein: CASSVVYEQYF; CDR3 DNA: TGTGCCAGCAGTGTTGTTTACGAGCAGTACTTC
V gene: TRBV7-3; clone size: -; J gene: TRBJ1-5; D gene: -; CDR3 protein: CASSLGLNQPQHF; CDR3 DNA: TGTGCCAGCAGCTTAGGACTCAATCAGCCCCAGCATTTT
V gene: TRBV5-4; clone size: -; J gene: TRBJ1-2; D gene: TRBD1; CDR3 protein: CASILGSGGNPNYGYTF; CDR3 DNA: TGTGCCAGCATTTTAGGGTCAGGGGGAAACCCTAACTATGGCTACACCTTC
V gene: TRBV5-1; clone size: -; J gene: TRBJ1-3; D gene: -; CDR3 protein: CASSGDPRNTIYF; CDR3 DNA: TGCGCCAGCAGCGGTGACCCGCGAAACACCATATATTTT
V gene: TRBV7-9; clone size: -; J gene: TRBJ2-7; D gene: -; CDR3 protein: CASSFGSGQTYEQYF; CDR3 DNA: TGTGCCAGCAGCTTCGGCTCCGGACAGACCTACGAGCAGTACTTC